This is a list of T cell receptor beta chains from one sample in a study of Graves' ophthalmopathy and Graves' hyperthyroidism. TCRdb re-called the multiplex PCR reads with MiXCR, one entry per CDR3 protein. This table holds 200,000 to 250,000 distinct CDR3 sequences, under 30% found once. Sequencing was done on a sample of peripheral blood. All receptors derive from a man between 45 and 60 years old with Graves' ophthalmopathy. Each CDR3 is given with its conserved first and last residue. The D gene is left open where the match is weak. A clone size is listed for some rows: how often the clone was seen (once, few, many), or a class if it is expanded.

v_call	j_call	d_call	clone_size	cdr3_aa	cdr3_nt
TRBV11-2	TRBJ2-2	NA	many	CASSLEAGPGELFF	TGTGCCAGCAGCTTAGAGGCAGGACCCGGGGAGCTGTTTTTT
TRBV28	TRBJ1-2	NA	NA	CASTPVWGYGYTF	TGTGCCAGCACCCCAGTTTGGGGTTATGGCTACACCTTC
TRBV6-5	TRBJ2-7	NA	few	CASSSQGANYEQYF	TGTGCCAGCAGTTCCCAGGGTGCGAACTACGAGCAGTACTTC
TRBV3-1	TRBJ2-5	NA	many	CASSQEIETQYF	TGTGCCAGCAGCCAAGAGATTGAGACCCAGTACTTC
TRBV30	TRBJ2-7	NA	many	CAWSSPSKSYEQYF	TGTGCCTGGAGTTCCCCCTCGAAGTCCTACGAGCAGTACTTC
TRBV29-1	TRBJ2-5	NA	many	CSVEAGAEETQYF	TGCAGCGTTGAGGCAGGGGCGGAGGAGACCCAGTACTTC
TRBV13	TRBJ2-7	TRBD2	NA	CASSPATSGTYEQYF	TGTGCCAGCAGCCCTGCGACTAGCGGAACCTACGAGCAGTACTTC
TRBV14	TRBJ1-6	NA	many	CASSRQDNSPLHF	TGTGCCAGCAGCCGACAGGATAATTCACCCCTCCACTTT
TRBV19	TRBJ2-5	NA	many	CASSKGSQETQYF	TGTGCCAGTAGTAAGGGTAGCCAAGAGACCCAGTACTTC
TRBV5-5	TRBJ2-7	TRBD1	NA	CASSFTGGRVYEQYF	TGTGCCAGCAGCTTTACAGGGGGAAGGGTCTACGAGCAGTACTTC
TRBV6-2/TRBV6-3	TRBJ2-7	NA	many	CASTNSYEQYF	TGTGCCAGCACCAATTCCTACGAGCAGTACTTC
TRBV6-5	TRBJ2-1	NA	many	CATSVGLTNEQFF	TGTGCCACCTCAGTAGGGTTAACCAATGAGCAGTTCTTC
TRBV15	TRBJ2-7	TRBD1	NA	CATSSDRVYEQYF	TGTGCCACCAGCAGTGACAGGGTCTACGAGCAGTACTTC
TRBV24-1	TRBJ2-6	NA	many	CATSDSGVLGGANVLTF	TGTGCCACCAGTGATTCTGGGGTTCTAGGTGGGGCCAACGTCCTGACTTTC
TRBV9	TRBJ2-5	TRBD2	many	CASSAGLAGLKETQYF	TGTGCCAGCAGCGCGGGACTAGCGGGACTCAAAGAGACCCAGTACTTC
TRBV12-3/TRBV12-4	TRBJ2-5	NA	NA	CASSIRTEGTQYF	TGTGCCAGCAGTATCCGGACAGAAGGGACCCAGTACTTC
TRBV30	TRBJ2-5	NA	NA	CAWSVGFRETQYF	TGTGCCTGGAGTGTGGGGTTCCGGGAGACCCAGTACTTC
TRBV6-5	TRBJ2-7	NA	few	CASSSNTRDSYEQYF	TGTGCCAGCAGTTCAAATACGCGGGATTCCTACGAGCAGTACTTC
TRBV6-2/TRBV6-3	TRBJ2-7	NA	few	CASSYPRGDYEQYF	TGTGCCAGCAGTTACCCTAGGGGTGACTACGAGCAGTACTTC
TRBV10-1	TRBJ2-7	NA	many	CASRDPRGEQYF	TGCGCCAGCAGGGACCCCCGAGGGGAGCAGTACTTC
TRBV5-5	TRBJ2-2	TRBD2	NA	CASDDPGLAGAGELFF	TGTGCCAGCGATGACCCGGGACTAGCGGGAGCCGGGGAGCTGTTTTTT
TRBV12-3/TRBV12-4	TRBJ1-2	NA	many	CASSFAGKRGYTF	TGTGCCAGCAGTTTTGCCGGGAAGAGGGGCTACACCTTC
TRBV2	TRBJ2-7	TRBD2	NA	CASSPNFGPIAGRYEQYF	TGTGCCAGCAGTCCCAATTTCGGACCTATAGCGGGACGCTACGAGCAGTACTTC
TRBV7-8	TRBJ2-5	NA	many	CASSLLDRRLAAETQYF	TGTGCCAGCAGCTTACTAGATAGGAGGTTAGCTGCAGAGACCCAGTACTTC
TRBV7-9	TRBJ1-1	NA	many	CASSPGFFEAFF	TGTGCCAGCAGCCCAGGGTTTTTTGAAGCTTTCTTT
TRBV20-1	TRBJ2-2	NA	many	CSAEGDTTGELFF	TGCAGTGCGGAGGGGGACACCACCGGGGAGCTGTTTTTT
TRBV25-1	TRBJ1-6	TRBD1	many	CASSLDREGSPLHF	TGTGCCAGCAGCTTGGACAGGGAGGGTTCACCCCTCCACTTT
TRBV20-1	TRBJ2-4	NA	many	CSARSPTQAKNIQYF	TGCAGTGCTAGATCCCCGACCCAAGCCAAAAACATTCAGTACTTC
TRBV6-1	TRBJ2-1	TRBD2	NA	CASSTLAGESNEQFF	TGTGCCAGCAGCACACTAGCGGGAGAGTCGAATGAGCAGTTCTTC
TRBV4-1	TRBJ1-2	TRBD1	many	CASSPGQGFSNYGYTF	TGCGCCAGCAGCCCCGGACAGGGTTTTTCCAACTATGGCTACACCTTC
TRBV6-2/TRBV6-3	TRBJ2-7	NA	many	CASTPGPAPEQYF	TGTGCCAGCACACCGGGGCCCGCTCCCGAGCAGTACTTC
TRBV30	TRBJ1-2	NA	many	CALDKATLYGYTF	TGTGCCTTAGACAAGGCGACACTCTATGGCTACACCTTC
TRBV12-3/TRBV12-4	TRBJ1-5	NA	many	CASSAEAGRYQPQHF	TGTGCCAGTTCCGCCGAGGCAGGCCGCTATCAGCCCCAGCATTTT
TRBV9	TRBJ2-7	NA	NA	CASSVDWLAYEQYF	TGTGCCAGCAGCGTAGATTGGCTAGCGTACGAGCAGTACTTC
TRBV15	TRBJ2-7	TRBD1	once	CATSRRDSYEQYF	TGTGCCACCAGCAGAAGGGACAGCTACGAGCAGTACTTC
TRBV28	TRBJ1-2	NA	many	CASSSPLHHEGYTF	TGTGCCAGCAGTTCCCCGCTGCATCATGAGGGCTACACCTTC
TRBV6-5	TRBJ2-7	TRBD1	many	CACSYALSGTGSYEQYF	TGTGCCTGCAGTTACGCCCTGTCCGGGACAGGGTCCTACGAGCAGTACTTC
TRBV7-2	TRBJ1-2	TRBD1	few	CASSTDRATYGYTF	TGTGCCAGCAGCACGGACAGGGCCACCTATGGCTACACCTTC
TRBV6-5	TRBJ1-2	TRBD1	many	CASSYSTGNYGYTF	TGTGCCAGCAGTTACTCGACAGGGAACTATGGCTACACCTTC
TRBV19	TRBJ2-6	NA	many	CASRQGPGANVLTF	TGTGCCAGTAGGCAGGGGCCTGGGGCCAACGTCCTGACTTTC
TRBV20-1	TRBJ2-5	TRBD2	many	CSASRGSGREETQYF	TGCAGTGCCTCCCGTGGTAGCGGGAGGGAAGAGACCCAGTACTTC
TRBV6-1	TRBJ2-6	NA	few	CASSEDPGPRSGANVLTF	TGTGCCAGCAGTGAAGATCCAGGGCCCCGTTCTGGGGCCAACGTCCTGACTTTC
TRBV30	TRBJ2-7	NA	many	CACQGPPSYEQYF	TGTGCCTGCCAGGGTCCACCCTCCTACGAGCAGTACTTC
TRBV27	TRBJ2-5	NA	many	CASSFLPGAEETQYF	TGTGCCAGCAGTTTTCTTCCAGGGGCGGAAGAGACCCAGTACTTC
TRBV27	TRBJ1-1	TRBD1	many	CASSHQTGDMNTEAFF	TGTGCCAGCAGTCACCAGACAGGGGACATGAACACTGAAGCTTTCTTT
TRBV6-1	TRBJ2-7	NA	NA	CASGDQESYEQYF	TGTGCCTCGGGGGACCAGGAGTCCTACGAGCAGTACTTC
TRBV28	TRBJ2-5	TRBD2	many	CASSLLAGRQTQYF	TGTGCCAGCAGTTTACTAGCGGGCCGCCAGACCCAGTACTTC
TRBV6-2/TRBV6-3	TRBJ2-7	NA	NA	CASSSGRPYEQYF	TGTGCCAGCAGTTCGGGTAGACCCTACGAGCAGTACTTC
TRBV28	TRBJ1-1	NA	many	CASSPQGMNTEAFF	TGTGCCAGCAGCCCACAGGGTATGAACACTGAAGCTTTCTTT
TRBV27	TRBJ1-2	NA	many	CASSSRGATNYGYTF	TGTGCCAGCAGTTCAAGGGGGGCAACTAACTATGGCTACACCTTC
TRBV5-1	TRBJ2-7	TRBD2	many	CASSLGGTSGYSYEQYF	TGCGCCAGCAGCTTGGGTGGGACTAGCGGTTACTCCTACGAGCAGTACTTC
TRBV11-2	TRBJ1-2	NA	NA	CASSYETILYGYTF	TGTGCCAGCAGCTACGAAACGATACTCTATGGCTACACCTTC
TRBV24-1	TRBJ2-5	NA	once	CATSDPNREETQYF	TGTGCCACCAGTGATCCTAACAGGGAAGAGACCCAGTACTTC
TRBV6-5	TRBJ2-7	TRBD2	NA	CASSYAGTSGYEQYF	TGTGCCAGCAGTTATGCTGGGACTAGCGGATACGAGCAGTACTTC
TRBV5-5	TRBJ2-5	TRBD1	once	CASSFSPGQQETQYF	TGTGCCAGCAGCTTTAGCCCGGGACAGCAAGAGACCCAGTACTTC